Below, one T cell receptor beta chain is given with its context. This entry belongs to a study of blood T cell repertoires in COVID-19. Study as a whole: Samples of COVID-19 (acute and convalescent) were obtained from the United States, Italy and Spain. Nucleic acid was either cDNA or gDNA, and it came from T cells, B-cell-depleted T cells, or PBMCs.

With 4 bases clipped from V and 1 base from J, the junction kept 2 bases outside the gene matches. Germline V gene data show CDR1 as MGHRA and CDR2 as YSYEKL. The CDR3 covers 14 residues. Original processing methods: Amplification of reference gene primers provided the estimated nucleated cell counts. Measured with immunoSEQ multiplex PCR; TCRdb has only the in-frame clones, and not every one. V and J calls and clone size follow that table, whereas D and trimming were derived from the DNA. Seen here are approximately 80,000 clones, around 86% observed once, and the top ten hold about 30%. This sequence was found in a human donor in a cohort sampled during active COVID-19. The genes are TRBV4-1 and TRBJ1-2; 8 bases are shared with TRBD1. Sequencing was carried out using peripheral blood. CDR3: CASSRTGYNYGYTF. In DNA form, the CDR3 reads TGCGCCAGCAGCCGGACAGGGTATAACTATGGCTACACCTTC.